This TCR beta chain was identified in a study of T cell responses to AZD1222 COVID-19 vaccine. Using immunoSEQ multiplex PCR, the repertoire was profiled, and TCRdb retains in-frame clones only, with some absent. Counted here are approximately 140,000 clones, 90% to 95% occurring once; the ten biggest clones make up 4% to 6%. This CDR3 region has 16 residues. Germline V gives CDR1 LGHNA, CDR2 YNFKEQ. V gave up 0 bases and J gave up 8 bases; unmatched junction bases: 8. Points on this clone: Its matching antigen is unknown.

Findings of the study overall: Donors were chiefly white British, with a greater number of females, and clonal diversity was perhaps underestimated. Researchers took repertoire samples only after the peak T cell response had come.

The receptor's source is an adult in good health. This sequence joins TRBV4-2 and TRBJ2-1; 9 nucleotides agree with TRBD2. The sample in question was peripheral blood, obtained on day 0 of AZD1222 vaccination. In nucleotides, the CDR3 is TGTGCCAGCAGCCAAGATGGAGCGGGGGGCGCGGATGAGCAGTTCTTC. Its protein is CASSQDGAGGADEQFF.